Below are 15 T cell receptor beta chains sequenced from a single sample in a study of T-cell memory formation after mild COVID-19. MiXCR, applied by TCRdb to the 5' RACE reads, yields one record per CDR3 protein. The table lists over 300,000 distinct CDR3 sequences, 20% to 25% of them singletons. What was sequenced was PBMCs or a T cell subset sorted from them (not recorded which). The receptor set was obtained from a man younger than 30 who had mild COVID-19 (a few samples of this study predate the infection). Cell type and time point are not known.

This clonotype was counted a few times. This sequence joins TRBV7-2 and TRBJ1-3; D gene ambiguous. The germline V gene encodes CDR1 SGHTA and CDR2 FQGNSA. The CDR3 length is 12 residues. V lost 5 bases and J lost 11, with 13 bases in between. DNA for the CDR3: TGTGCCAGCAGCATAAATGGGCTCGCCATATATTTT. It encodes CASSINGLAIYF.

This clonotype showed up many times. The V and J genes are TRBV7-2 and TRBJ1-5; D is unclear. Germline CDR1 reads SGHTA; CDR2 reads FQGNSA. Trimming stripped 4 bases from V and 3 bases from J, with 7 bases between. The CDR3 loop spans 13 amino acids. Here the CDR3 reads CASSYEVNQPQHF. The CDR3 DNA is TGTGCCAGCAGCTACGAGGTCAATCAGCCCCAGCATTTT. Using reference TRBV7-2 and TRBJ1-5 for the parts outside the CDR3, the full variable domain is GAGVSQSPSNKVTEKGKDVELRCDPISGHTALYWYRQSLGQGLEFLIYFQGNSAPDKSGLPSDRFSAERTGGSVSTLTIQRTQQEDSAVYLCASSYEVNQPQHFGDGTRLSIL.

This CDR3 reads CASSLVSQWGSTGELFF. The DNA of the CDR3 is TGTGCCAGCAGCTTGGTGTCCCAGTGGGGAAGCACCGGGGAGCTGTTTTTT. The chain carries TRBV5-6 and TRBJ2-2, with D unresolved. Germline CDR1 SGHDT, CDR2 YYEEEE. The CDR3 has 17 amino acids. V dropped 0 bases and J dropped 4 bases, with 16 bases sitting between them. Together with reference TRBV5-6 and TRBJ2-2, the CDR3 gives the full variable domain: DAGVTQSPTHLIKTRGQQVTLRCSPKSGHDTVSWYQQALGQGPQFIFQYYEEEERQRGNFPDRFSGHQFPNYSSELNVNALLLGDSALYLCASSLVSQWGSTGELFFGEGSRLTVL.

The chain is built from TRBV4-2 and TRBJ1-1, with unresolved D. This CDR3 is built from 12 residues. V was trimmed by 1 base and J by 4 bases, leaving 4 bases between them. Per germline, CDR1 LGHNA and CDR2 YNFKEQ. Here the CDR3 reads CASSQGPTEAFF. CDR3 nucleotide sequence: TGTGCCAGCAGCCAAGGTCCCACTGAAGCTTTCTTT.

The gene calls are TRBV5-1 and TRBJ2-7; the match to TRBD1 covers 8 bases. The CDR3 has 14 amino acids. Germline CDR1 and CDR2: SGHRS and YFSETQ. Trimming removed 2 bases from V and 4 bases from J; junction bases left unmatched: 5. CDR3 nucleotides: TGCGCCAGCAGCTTAGCCGGGACAGGATACGAGCAGTACGTC. Translated, it gives CASSLAGTGYEQYV.

This chain joins TRBV5-8 and TRBJ2-7; D remains unclear. There are 11 residues in the CDR3. Trimming removed 7 bases from V and 1 base from J, with 6 bases in between. Germline CDR1 reads SGHTS; CDR2 reads YDEGEE. CDR3 nucleotide sequence: TGTGCCAGCGCTCGATCCTACGAGCAGTACTTC. It encodes CASARSYEQYF.

This clonotype has more than one count but fewer than ten. The chain uses TRBV12-3 or TRBV12-4 and TRBJ1-6, with a possible D match to TRBD1 (5 bases). This CDR3 region has 12 residues. The germline V and J ends were trimmed by 8 bases and 3 bases, with 5 bases remaining between them. CDR3 coding DNA: TGTGCCAGCCAGGGCTATAATTCACCCCTCCACTTT. Its protein product is CASQGYNSPLHF.

This clonotype was observed a handful of times. This chain uses TRBV27 with TRBJ1-3; a possible D gene is TRBD1 (5 bases). Looked up from germline, CDR1 is MNHEY and CDR2 is SMNVEV (reference sequence). V dropped 5 bases and J dropped 1 base, with 12 bases sitting between them. CDR3 length equals 15 residues. The CDR3 DNA reads TGTGCCAGCAGTCCCCTAGACAGATCTGGAAACACCATATATTTT. It encodes CASSPLDRSGNTIYF.

This clonotype has more than one count but fewer than ten. CDR3: CASSQDREATDTQYF. CDR3 DNA: TGCGCCAGCAGCCAAGATCGAGAAGCCACAGATACGCAGTATTTT. V and J are TRBV4-3 and TRBJ2-3, with unresolved D. V was clipped by 0 bases and J by 2 bases, with 9 bases between them. CDR1 LGHNA and CDR2 YSLEER come from the germline V gene. CDR3 length: 15 amino acids.

This clonotype was counted many times. This chain joins TRBV4-3 and TRBJ2-7; the match to TRBD2 covers 13 bases. Germline V gene data show CDR1 as LGHNA and CDR2 as YSLEER. The CDR3 spans 15 residues. After removal of 4 bases from V and 3 bases from J, the junction contained 3 bases not matched to a gene. The chain's CDR3 is CASSRGTSGDYEQYF. The CDR3 DNA reads TGCGCCAGCAGCCGGGGGACTAGCGGGGACTACGAGCAGTACTTC.

Only a few counts were recorded for this clonotype. The chain combines TRBV5-4 with TRBJ2-7; D is possibly TRBD1 (6 bases). V lost 9 bases and J lost 0, with 13 bases in between. CDR1 and CDR2 from the germline V gene are SGHNT and YYREEE (reference sequence). The CDR3 is 13 amino acids. The CDR3: CATTGGTSYEQYF. The CDR3 bases are TGTGCCACCACTGGGGGCACCTCCTACGAGCAGTACTTC.

The sample holds a few counts of this clonotype. The chain combines TRBV12-5 with TRBJ1-1; no clear D. CDR3 size: 12 residues. Per germline, CDR1 LGHNT and CDR2 FRNRAP. Trimming left V 6 bases short and J 7 bases short, with 12 bases between. The CDR3 sequence is CASGPLGSEAFF. CDR3 nucleotides: TGTGCTAGTGGGCCACTCGGGAGTGAAGCTTTCTTT.

This clonotype has more than one count but fewer than ten. The chain is built from TRBV24-1 and TRBJ2-5; a weak D match, TRBD2 (6 bases). This CDR3 is 15 amino acids long. Deletions cut 4 bases from V and 10 bases from J, with 21 bases between. Germline CDR1 KGHDR, CDR2 SFDVKD. The CDR3 DNA reads TGTGCCACCAGTGAGGAGGGACCAGGAGAAGGCGGCCAGTACTTC. It is translated as CATSEEGPGEGGQYF.

This clonotype showed up just a few times. The chain recombines TRBV11-1 with TRBJ2-2, with a tentative D call TRBD1 (6 bases). Germline V lookup: CDR1 SGHAT, CDR2 FQDESV (reference sequence). CDR3 length: 16 amino acids. Trimming pared 5 bases from V and 4 bases from J, leaving 17 bases between. CDR3 sequence: CASSTGFGVVTGELFF. CDR3 bases: TGTGCCAGCAGCACAGGGTTTGGGGTTGTCACCGGGGAGCTGTTTTTT.

The chain uses TRBV12-3 or TRBV12-4 and TRBJ1-2; a weak D match, TRBD1 (6 bases). The CDR3 runs 13 residues. With 3 bases removed from V and 3 bases from J, the gap between germline ends came to 8 bases. The CDR3 DNA follows: TGTGCCAGCAGTTTTCGGGGGCACTATGGCTACACCTTC. Its protein product is CASSFRGHYGYTF.